The rows below give T cell receptor beta chains drawn from one sample of a study of blood T cell repertoires in COVID-19. Repertoires were generated with immunoSEQ multiplex PCR, while TCRdb's copy carries only in-frame clones and drops some. Of fewer than 250,000 clones in the sample, about nine tenths were seen once. The specimen sequenced was peripheral blood. The receptor source for this set is a woman between 70 and 85 years old with acute or convalescent COVID-19. CDR3s include the opening cysteine and the closing phenylalanine or tryptophan. D genes are given only for firm matches. Expanded clones get a size class; other rows say once, few or many, or leave the size out.

d_gene: .; v_gene: TRBV11-2; j_gene: TRBJ2-1; abundance: .; CDR3aa: CASSTGIRDNPFF; CDR3nt: TGTGCCAGCAGCACCGGAATCCGGGACAATCCGTTCTTC
d_gene: TRBD1; v_gene: TRBV5-1; j_gene: TRBJ1-6; abundance: .; CDR3aa: CASREGTGSNSPLHF; CDR3nt: TGCGCCAGCAGAGAAGGGACAGGGAGCAATTCACCCCTCCACTTT
d_gene: .; v_gene: TRBV6-5; j_gene: TRBJ1-1; abundance: .; CDR3aa: CASSYGGTTEAFF; CDR3nt: TGTGCCAGCAGTTATGGGGGGACCACTGAAGCTTTCTTT
d_gene: .; v_gene: TRBV7-9; j_gene: TRBJ1-2; abundance: .; CDR3aa: CASSLVILGAGYTF; CDR3nt: TGTGCCAGCAGCTTAGTGATCCTGGGGGCAGGCTACACCTTC
d_gene: TRBD1; v_gene: TRBV7-9; j_gene: TRBJ1-5; abundance: .; CDR3aa: CASSLVGRGLNSNQPQHF; CDR3nt: TGTGCCAGCAGCTTAGTTGGCAGGGGGCTTAATAGCAATCAGCCCCAGCATTTT
d_gene: TRBD1; v_gene: TRBV7-3; j_gene: TRBJ2-6; abundance: .; CDR3aa: CASSLQGTARSGANVLTF; CDR3nt: TGTGCCAGCAGCTTACAAGGGACAGCCCGCTCTGGGGCCAACGTCCTGACTTTC
d_gene: TRBD2; v_gene: TRBV10-1; j_gene: TRBJ2-7; abundance: few; CDR3aa: CASSESTSGPYEQYF; CDR3nt: TGCGCCAGCAGTGAGTCGACTAGCGGGCCTTACGAGCAGTACTTC
d_gene: .; v_gene: TRBV27; j_gene: TRBJ2-7; abundance: .; CDR3aa: CASRRTGGVVGAYEQYF; CDR3nt: TGTGCCAGCAGAAGGACAGGAGGGGTTGTTGGGGCCTACGAGCAGTACTTC
d_gene: .; v_gene: TRBV5-1; j_gene: TRBJ2-2; abundance: once; CDR3aa: CASTLLAGEVSGELFF; CDR3nt: TGCGCCAGCACCTTACTGGCCGGGGAAGTGAGCGGGGAGCTGTTTTTT
d_gene: .; v_gene: TRBV5-4; j_gene: TRBJ2-7; abundance: many; CDR3aa: CASSSRGREQYF; CDR3nt: TGTGCCAGCAGCTCCAGGGGACGCGAGCAGTACTTC
d_gene: .; v_gene: TRBV28; j_gene: TRBJ1-1; abundance: .; CDR3aa: CASSPPFEAEAFF; CDR3nt: TGTGCCAGCAGTCCCCCCTTTGAGGCTGAAGCTTTCTTT
d_gene: TRBD2; v_gene: TRBV5-1; j_gene: TRBJ2-1; abundance: .; CDR3aa: CASTPRHSGGLNEQFF; CDR3nt: TGCGCCAGCACCCCGAGGCACAGCGGGGGGCTCAATGAGCAGTTCTTC
d_gene: .; v_gene: TRBV7-9; j_gene: TRBJ1-3; abundance: .; CDR3aa: CASSSPDSHTIYF; CDR3nt: TGTGCCAGCAGCTCCCCGGACAGCCACACCATATATTTT
d_gene: .; v_gene: TRBV4-3; j_gene: TRBJ1-5; abundance: once; CDR3aa: CASSQGGADLGNQPQHF; CDR3nt: TGCGCCAGCAGCCAAGGGGGCGCAGATTTAGGCAATCAGCCCCAGCATTTT
d_gene: TRBD1; v_gene: TRBV10-1; j_gene: TRBJ2-1; abundance: once; CDR3aa: CASSPGTGGNNEQFF; CDR3nt: TGCGCCAGCTCCCCTGGGACAGGGGGCAACAATGAGCAGTTCTTC
d_gene: .; v_gene: TRBV27; j_gene: TRBJ2-7; abundance: .; CDR3aa: CASSFTSGYEQYF; CDR3nt: TGTGCCAGCAGTTTCACTAGTGGCTACGAGCAGTACTTC
d_gene: .; v_gene: TRBV5-1; j_gene: TRBJ2-2; abundance: once; CDR3aa: CASSFKRVETGELFF; CDR3nt: TGCGCCAGCAGCTTTAAGAGGGTTGAGACCGGGGAGCTGTTTTTT
d_gene: .; v_gene: TRBV19; j_gene: TRBJ2-7; abundance: .; CDR3aa: CASRTGTYEQYF; CDR3nt: TGTGCCAGTAGGACGGGGACCTACGAGCAGTACTTC
d_gene: .; v_gene: TRBV12-5; j_gene: TRBJ1-1; abundance: .; CDR3aa: CASGFRENTEAFF; CDR3nt: TGTGCTAGTGGTTTTCGGGAGAACACTGAAGCTTTCTTT
d_gene: .; v_gene: TRBV18; j_gene: TRBJ2-7; abundance: .; CDR3aa: CASSPPRGGEQYF; CDR3nt: TGTGCCAGCTCACCACCAAGAGGCGGAGAGCAGTACTTC
d_gene: .; v_gene: TRBV10-3; j_gene: TRBJ2-7; abundance: once; CDR3aa: CAISEARIAYEQYF; CDR3nt: TGTGCCATCAGTGAGGCTCGTATAGCCTACGAGCAGTACTTC
d_gene: .; v_gene: TRBV4-3; j_gene: TRBJ2-1; abundance: once; CDR3aa: CASSQQTGNEQFF; CDR3nt: TGCGCCAGCAGCCAACAAACGGGCAATGAGCAGTTCTTC
d_gene: .; v_gene: TRBV19; j_gene: TRBJ2-7; abundance: .; CDR3aa: CASSKGGSYEQYF; CDR3nt: TGTGCCAGTAGTAAAGGGGGCTCCTACGAGCAGTACTTC
d_gene: TRBD1; v_gene: TRBV7-2; j_gene: TRBJ1-2; abundance: .; CDR3aa: CASSPRGGWYGYTF; CDR3nt: TGTGCCAGCAGCCCCAGAGGGGGCTGGTATGGCTACACCTTC
d_gene: .; v_gene: TRBV10-2; j_gene: TRBJ1-1; abundance: .; CDR3aa: CASSDAGYTTEAFF; CDR3nt: TGCGCCAGCAGTGATGCAGGATATACCACTGAAGCTTTCTTT
d_gene: TRBD2; v_gene: TRBV18; j_gene: TRBJ2-1; abundance: .; CDR3aa: CASSPTGGYNEQFF; CDR3nt: TGTGCCAGCTCACCAACGGGGGGCTACAATGAGCAGTTCTTC
d_gene: .; v_gene: TRBV19; j_gene: TRBJ1-1; abundance: .; CDR3aa: CASSIRGADRNTEAFF; CDR3nt: TGTGCCAGTAGTATCCGTGGGGCCGATCGGAACACTGAAGCTTTCTTT
d_gene: .; v_gene: TRBV7-2; j_gene: TRBJ1-1; abundance: few; CDR3aa: CASSLDSGGNTEAFF; CDR3nt: TGTGCCAGCAGCTTAGATTCGGGGGGGAACACTGAAGCTTTCTTT
d_gene: .; v_gene: TRBV6-2/TRBV6-3; j_gene: TRBJ1-2; abundance: .; CDR3aa: CASSPTDSPTGYGYTF; CDR3nt: TGTGCCAGCAGTCCGACGGACAGCCCTACGGGCTATGGCTACACCTTC
d_gene: .; v_gene: TRBV7-8; j_gene: TRBJ2-5; abundance: .; CDR3aa: CASSPQGSGETQYF; CDR3nt: TGTGCCAGCAGCCCCCAGGGAAGTGGCGAGACCCAGTACTTC
d_gene: TRBD2; v_gene: TRBV7-2; j_gene: TRBJ2-4; abundance: .; CDR3aa: CASSERTSGIRNIQYF; CDR3nt: TGTGCCAGCAGCGAGCGGACTAGCGGGATTCGAAACATTCAGTACTTC
d_gene: .; v_gene: TRBV20-1; j_gene: TRBJ2-3; abundance: once; CDR3aa: CSASTGFMTDTQYF; CDR3nt: TGCAGTGCTAGTACAGGGTTTATGACAGATACGCAGTATTTT
d_gene: TRBD1; v_gene: TRBV24-1; j_gene: TRBJ2-3; abundance: .; CDR3aa: CATSGGQTMDTQYF; CDR3nt: TGTGCCACCAGTGGGGGACAGACTATGGATACGCAGTATTTT
d_gene: .; v_gene: TRBV14; j_gene: TRBJ1-6; abundance: .; CDR3aa: CASSQARSYNSPLHF; CDR3nt: TGTGCCAGCAGCCAAGCCAGATCCTATAATTCACCCCTCCACTTT
d_gene: TRBD1; v_gene: TRBV7-3; j_gene: TRBJ2-1; abundance: .; CDR3aa: CASSPGQAGYNEQFF; CDR3nt: TGTGCCAGCAGCCCTGGACAGGCAGGCTACAATGAGCAGTTCTTC
d_gene: .; v_gene: TRBV6-5; j_gene: TRBJ2-2; abundance: .; CDR3aa: CASSRTGPNTGELFF; CDR3nt: TGTGCCAGCAGTAGAACAGGACCGAACACCGGGGAGCTGTTTTTT
d_gene: TRBD2; v_gene: TRBV19; j_gene: TRBJ2-7; abundance: .; CDR3aa: CASKGRLAGGDEQYF; CDR3nt: TGTGCCAGTAAAGGGAGGCTAGCGGGCGGGGACGAGCAGTACTTC
d_gene: TRBD1; v_gene: TRBV27; j_gene: TRBJ1-5; abundance: .; CDR3aa: CASSFRGLNQPQHF; CDR3nt: TGTGCCAGCAGTTTCAGGGGGCTCAATCAGCCCCAGCATTTT
d_gene: .; v_gene: TRBV7-6; j_gene: TRBJ1-3; abundance: .; CDR3aa: CASSPYYTAGSGNTIYF; CDR3nt: TGTGCCAGCAGCCCTTACTATACTGCGGGCTCTGGAAACACCATATATTTT
d_gene: TRBD1; v_gene: TRBV28; j_gene: TRBJ1-2; abundance: .; CDR3aa: CASRPPGQGKIGYTF; CDR3nt: TGTGCCAGCAGGCCACCGGGACAGGGGAAAATTGGCTACACCTTC
d_gene: TRBD2; v_gene: TRBV3-1/TRBV3-2; j_gene: TRBJ2-2; abundance: .; CDR3aa: CASKPLAGGGELFF; CDR3nt: TGTGCCAGCAAGCCACTAGCGGGGGGCGGGGAGCTGTTTTTT
d_gene: TRBD1; v_gene: TRBV9; j_gene: TRBJ1-3; abundance: .; CDR3aa: CASSAGTGAGRGNTIYF; CDR3nt: TGTGCCAGCAGCGCCGGAACAGGGGCAGGGAGGGGAAACACCATATATTTT
d_gene: .; v_gene: TRBV11-2; j_gene: TRBJ1-1; abundance: .; CDR3aa: CASSLVGRGRTEAFF; CDR3nt: TGTGCCAGCAGCTTAGTCGGCAGGGGTCGTACTGAAGCTTTCTTT
d_gene: TRBD1; v_gene: TRBV13; j_gene: TRBJ2-1; abundance: .; CDR3aa: CASRKQGAGNEQFF; CDR3nt: TGTGCCAGCAGGAAACAGGGGGCTGGCAATGAGCAGTTCTTC
d_gene: .; v_gene: TRBV5-1; j_gene: TRBJ2-2; abundance: .; CDR3aa: CASSLSGANTGELFF; CDR3nt: TGCGCCAGCAGCTTGTCCGGGGCGAACACCGGGGAGCTGTTTTTT
d_gene: TRBD1; v_gene: TRBV5-1; j_gene: TRBJ2-5; abundance: .; CDR3aa: CASSHRGETQYF; CDR3nt: TGCGCCAGCAGCCACAGGGGAGAGACCCAGTACTTC
d_gene: .; v_gene: TRBV3-1/TRBV3-2; j_gene: TRBJ2-3; abundance: once; CDR3aa: CASSLAGTDTQYF; CDR3nt: TGTGCCAGCAGTCTGGCAGGCACAGATACGCAGTATTTT
d_gene: .; v_gene: TRBV5-1; j_gene: TRBJ1-3; abundance: .; CDR3aa: CASSADSLSSGNTIYF; CDR3nt: TGCGCCAGCAGCGCCGACAGCTTAAGCTCTGGAAACACCATATATTTT
d_gene: .; v_gene: TRBV4-2; j_gene: TRBJ2-7; abundance: few; CDR3aa: CASSQPTGEQYF; CDR3nt: TGTGCCAGCAGCCAACCTACTGGTGAGCAGTACTTC
d_gene: .; v_gene: TRBV3-1/TRBV3-2; j_gene: TRBJ1-2; abundance: .; CDR3aa: CASSQLDSRRGYTF; CDR3nt: TGTGCCAGCAGCCAACTTGACTCGAGGAGGGGCTACACCTTC
d_gene: .; v_gene: TRBV21-1; j_gene: TRBJ1-5; abundance: .; CDR3aa: CASTSRGRMDQPQHF; CDR3nt: TGTGCCAGCACCTCAAGGGGGAGAATGGATCAGCCCCAGCATTTT
d_gene: .; v_gene: TRBV19; j_gene: TRBJ1-4; abundance: .; CDR3aa: CASSIDTGHGELFF; CDR3nt: TGTGCCAGTAGTATAGACACAGGACATGGGGAACTGTTTTTT
d_gene: TRBD2; v_gene: TRBV10-3; j_gene: TRBJ2-3; abundance: .; CDR3aa: CAISETSGVVNTQYF; CDR3nt: TGTGCCATCAGTGAGACTAGCGGGGTTGTGAATACGCAGTATTTT
d_gene: TRBD1; v_gene: TRBV7-8; j_gene: TRBJ1-2; abundance: .; CDR3aa: CASSLGQGHGYTF; CDR3nt: TGTGCCAGCAGCCTTGGACAGGGACATGGCTACACCTTC
d_gene: .; v_gene: TRBV21-1; j_gene: TRBJ2-6; abundance: .; CDR3aa: CASSKVMTSGSSGANVLTF; CDR3nt: TGTGCCAGCAGCAAAGTAATGACTAGCGGTTCCTCTGGGGCCAACGTCCTGACTTTC
d_gene: TRBD2; v_gene: TRBV18; j_gene: TRBJ2-1; abundance: .; CDR3aa: CASSPRVVAGESYNEQFF; CDR3nt: TGTGCCAGCTCACCACGCGTGGTAGCGGGAGAGTCGTACAATGAGCAGTTCTTC
d_gene: .; v_gene: TRBV5-1; j_gene: TRBJ2-3; abundance: .; CDR3aa: CASSLVEEMQYF; CDR3nt: TGCGCCAGCAGCTTGGTGGAGGAAATGCAGTATTTT